Below, 24 T cell receptor beta chains from the same sample are listed, as sequenced in a study of shared clonotypes between healthy human individuals (dated by TCRdb to 2019 to 2021). Library method: the immunoSEQ multiplex PCR assay. What TCRdb holds here is the immuneACCESS table cut down to in-frame rearrangements. Part of the clones is not present; checked against another copy, under half of the missing clones reflect an unresolved V gene, and the others are unexplained. The sample table lists around 1.9 million clones, around 93% of them with a count of one. The ten largest account for over 1.5% of the sample. CD8 naive samples consisted of CD45RO-negative cells that were positively selected for CCR7, yielding a CD45RA+CCR7+ population without TemRA cells. The sequenced sample consisted of naive CD8+ T cells from PBMCs. The cell subset or site label on this specimen signifies: CD45RA+CCR7+. These receptors all come from a man between 18 and 35 years old in good health. Some clones in this sample may be carry-over from other donors' samples.

This chain links TRBV5-1 with TRBJ2-3, with D unresolved. This CDR3 spans 12 amino acids. Germline V gives CDR1 SGHRS, CDR2 YFSETQ. V shed 4 bases and J shed 6 bases, with 9 bases lying between them. Written as DNA, the CDR3 is TGCGCCAGCAGCCGGCCCACGGATACGCAGTATTTT. Protein: CASSRPTDTQYF.

This clone was observed once. The rearrangement links TRBV5-6 to TRBJ2-3; 9 bases agree with TRBD2. CDR1 is SGHDT and CDR2 is YYEEEE in the germline V gene. This CDR3 has 17 amino acids. V trimming: 1 base; J trimming: 6 bases; junction bases outside the gene matches: 12. The CDR3, as DNA: TGTGCCAGCAGCTTGAGGGTAGCGGGAGTTGGGCGGGATACGCAGTATTTT. Residues: CASSLRVAGVGRDTQYF. Using reference TRBV5-6 and TRBJ2-3 for the parts outside the CDR3, the full variable domain is DAGVTQSPTHLIKTRGQQVTLRCSPKSGHDTVSWYQQALGQGPQFIFQYYEEEERQRGNFPDRFSGHQFPNYSSELNVNALLLGDSALYLCASSLRVAGVGRDTQYFGPGTRLTVL.

Concerning this clone: This sample includes further DNA sequences coding for the same CDR3. The rearrangement joins TRBV9 to TRBJ2-4, with D perhaps matching TRBD1 or TRBD2 (5 bases each). The CDR3 totals 14 residues. Germline values: CDR1 SGDLS, CDR2 YYNGEE. Trimming shortened V by 2 bases and J by 0 bases, and 6 bases separated the two germline ends. CDR3 in amino acids: CASSVGVAKNIQYF. The CDR3 DNA is TGTGCCAGCAGCGTGGGGGTAGCCAAAAACATTCAGTACTTC.

The rearrangement joins TRBV2 to TRBJ2-2, with no clear D. V lost 2 bases, J lost 4 bases, and 14 bases lay in between. This CDR3 comprises 16 residues. Germline-derived CDR1 and CDR2 are SNHLY and FYNNEI. The CDR3 coding sequence is TGTGCCAGCAGTGAATATGGGCCTTTACCCACCGGGGAGCTGTTTTTT. Protein sequence: CASSEYGPLPTGELFF.

The rearrangement uses TRBV14 and TRBJ2-2; D not certain. V shed 1 base and J shed 7 bases, with 4 bases lying between them. CDR1 and CDR2 (germline): SGHDN, FVKESK. The CDR3 extends over 12 amino acids. The CDR3 reads CASSQGVGELFF. The CDR3 DNA reads TGTGCCAGCAGCCAAGGTGTCGGGGAGCTGTTTTTT.

The rearrangement links TRBV4-1 to TRBJ1-2, with 7 bases matching TRBD1. The V gene end was trimmed by 5 bases and the J gene end by 4 bases; junction bases not matched to a gene: 13. The CDR3 is 16 amino acids. Per germline, CDR1 MGHRA and CDR2 YSYEKL. The CDR3 region has the DNA TGCGCCAGCAGCTCCGGGACAGAGCTTTTTCCCTATGGCTACACCTTC. This sequence encodes CASSSGTELFPYGYTF.

The chain carries TRBV9 and TRBJ2-7; TRBD1 is a possible D gene (6 bases). Trimming removed 2 bases at V and 2 bases at J, with 11 bases between. CDR3 length: 14 amino acids. Germline CDR1 SGDLS, CDR2 YYNGEE. In DNA form, the CDR3 reads TGTGCCAGCAGCGTCTCGACAGGACCCTACGAGCAGTACTTC. It specifies CASSVSTGPYEQYF.

The chain employs TRBV11-2 and TRBJ2-3, with no clear D. V gave up 1 base and J gave up 2 bases, with 13 bases separating them. The V gene's germline CDR1 is SGHAT and CDR2 FQNNGV. The CDR3 sequence is 16 residues long. The CDR3 sequence is CASSLGDQYITDTQYF. In nucleotides, the CDR3 is TGTGCCAGCAGCTTAGGTGACCAATATATCACAGATACGCAGTATTTT.

This clone was recorded a few times. This chain links TRBV4-1 with TRBJ1-1; no definite D call. V lost 1 base to trimming and J lost 1 base, with 10 bases between them. The CDR3 spans 15 residues. Germline CDR1 and CDR2: MGHRA and YSYEKL. In DNA, the CDR3 is TGCGCCAGCAGCCAAGTAGAGTCGGGGAACACTGAAGCTTTCTTT. Its translation is CASSQVESGNTEAFF.

This chain joins TRBV9 and TRBJ2-7; TRBD2 aligns across 12 bases. The CDR3 is 15 residues long. V dropped 0 bases and J dropped 6; count of bases not matched to a gene: 4. Per germline, CDR1 SGDLS and CDR2 YYNGEE. CDR3 DNA sequence: TGTGCCAGCAGCGTAGGGACTAGCGGGACCGGCGAGCAGTACTTC. Its protein product is CASSVGTSGTGEQYF.

The gene calls are TRBV4-1 and TRBJ2-7, with TRBD2 matching 13 bases. CDR3 length: 16 residues. J gave up 7 bases and V 0 bases, and 6 bases lay outside the gene matches. Germline V gene lookup returns CDR1 MGHRA and CDR2 YSYEKL. Here the CDR3 reads CASSQEKETSGREQYF. The CDR3 DNA is TGCGCCAGCAGCCAAGAGAAAGAGACTAGCGGGAGGGAGCAGTACTTC.

The DNA of the CDR3 is TGCGCCAGCAGTGACCGGGACCGGAACACTGAAGCTTTCTTT. This encodes CASSDRDRNTEAFF. The chain links TRBV10-1 to TRBJ1-1; the D gene is possibly TRBD1 (5 bases). The germline gives CDR1 WNHNN, CDR2 SYGVQD (reference sequence). The CDR3 runs to 14 residues. V was shortened by 3 bases and J by 1 base, with 9 bases between the two germline ends.

The rearrangement links TRBV9 to TRBJ2-7; D is unclear. Per germline, CDR1 SGDLS and CDR2 YYNGEE. The V gene lost 0 bases and the J gene lost 3 bases, with 10 bases spanning the gap. The CDR3 is 14 residues long. This CDR3 reads CASSVDPIGYEQYF. CDR3 nucleotides: TGTGCCAGCAGCGTAGATCCTATCGGCTACGAGCAGTACTTC.

The V gene is TRBV4-1, the J gene TRBJ2-7, with 11 bases matching TRBD2. The V gene's germline CDR1 is MGHRA and CDR2 YSYEKL. CDR3 length: 16 residues. Germline trimming cut 3 bases from V and 4 bases from J; bases unmatched to any gene: 8. CDR3 coding DNA: TGCGCCAGCAGCCAGGCGCCCGGGACTAGCGGATACGAGCAGTACTTC. Its translation is CASSQAPGTSGYEQYF.

Only a few counts were recorded for this clone. V is TRBV11-2 and J is TRBJ2-7, with TRBD2 matching 10 bases. Germline CDR1 SGHAT, CDR2 FQNNGV. There are 14 residues in the CDR3. Trimming took 3 bases from V and 2 from J; bases not matched to a gene: 1. CDR3 region: CASSFGTSAYEQYF. The CDR3, as DNA: TGTGCCAGCAGCTTTGGGACTAGCGCCTACGAGCAGTACTTC.

For this clone: Additional DNA sequences in this sample encode the identical CDR3. This sequence joins TRBV27 and TRBJ1-1, with 8 bases fitting TRBD1. The germline V gene encodes CDR1 MNHEY and CDR2 SMNVEV (reference sequence). The CDR3 has 14 residues. V lost 3 bases to trimming and J lost 7 bases; unmatched junction nucleotides: 7. Here the CDR3 DNA reads TGTGCCAGCAGTTTTCGTGACAGGGGTAGTGAAGCTTTCTTT. Translated: CASSFRDRGSEAFF.

The chain carries TRBV11-2 and TRBJ2-7; tentative D call: TRBD2 (7 bases). The ends were cut back, 8 bases at V and 4 bases at J, with 12 bases in the middle. Germline lookup yields CDR1 SGHAT and CDR2 FQNNGV. This CDR3 is built from 12 residues. The CDR3 spells CASWGGGYEQYF. The CDR3 bases are TGTGCCAGCTGGGGGGGCGGGTACGAGCAGTACTTC.

The chain employs TRBV14 and TRBJ2-7; perhaps TRBD1 as D (5 bases). Germline CDR1 and CDR2: SGHDN and FVKESK. The CDR3 sequence is 14 residues long. Trimming removed 1 base from V and 3 bases from J, with 10 bases in between. The DNA for the CDR3 is TGTGCCAGCAGCCAAGCCGACAGCTACTACGAGCAGTACTTC. As protein: CASSQADSYYEQYF.

The V gene is TRBV9, the J gene TRBJ2-5, with TRBD2 matching over 11 bases. With 4 bases clipped from V and 2 bases from J, the junction kept 7 bases outside the gene matches. The CDR3 covers 16 residues. Germline CDR1 and CDR2: SGDLS and YYNGEE. The CDR3, as DNA: TGTGCCAGCAGCAGACGACTAGCGGGACCACAAGAGACCCAGTACTTC. Translation gives CASSRRLAGPQETQYF. The variable domain in full, completed from reference TRBV9 and TRBJ2-5, reads DSGVTQTPKHLITATGQRVTLRCSPRSGDLSVYWYQQSLDQGLQFLIQYYNGEERAKGNILERFSAQQFPDLHSELNLSSLELGDSALYFCASSRRLAGPQETQYFGPGTRLLVL.

This chain uses TRBV13 with TRBJ2-3, with D unresolved. V gave up 2 bases and J gave up 4 bases, with 4 bases separating them. The CDR3 has 12 amino acids. Germline lookup yields CDR1 PRHDT and CDR2 FYEKMQ (reference sequence). CDR3 DNA sequence: TGTGCCAGCAGCTTATTTCCAGATACGCAGTATTTT. This translates into CASSLFPDTQYF.

The V and J genes are TRBV11-2 and TRBJ2-5; D tentatively reads TRBD1 or TRBD2 (5 bases each). Germline CDR1 reads SGHAT; CDR2 reads FQNNGV. The CDR3 sequence is 13 residues long. Trimming left V 0 bases short and J 10 bases short, with 12 bases between. This CDR3 is CASSLDRGPGQYF. CDR3 coding DNA: TGTGCCAGCAGCTTAGATCGGGGCCCAGGCCAGTACTTC.

The chain recombines TRBV5-7 with TRBJ1-1, with a tentative D call TRBD1 (5 bases). TRBV5-7 is assigned to the ORF class and has an uncertain function. Deletions cut 0 bases from V and 4 bases from J, with 13 bases between. The CDR3 contains 15 residues. The DNA of the CDR3 is TGTGCCAGCAGCTTGGGAGGGGCGAAAATCACTGAAGCTTTCTTT. Residues: CASSLGGAKITEAFF.

This sequence joins TRBV27 and TRBJ1-1; 8 bases line up with TRBD1. Germline CDR1 reads MNHEY; CDR2 reads SMNVEV (reference sequence). Losses at the gene ends were 4 bases for V and 4 bases for J; bases not matched to a gene: 5. The CDR3 extends over 14 amino acids. CDR3 sequence reads: CASSSQDRVTEAFF. The CDR3 nucleotides are TGTGCCAGCAGTTCCCAGGACAGGGTCACTGAAGCTTTCTTT.

The chain has TRBV10-2 and TRBJ2-7, with D possibly matching TRBD1 (6 bases). This CDR3 has 15 amino acids. Trimming shortened V by 0 bases and J by 3 bases, and 12 bases separated the two germline ends. Germline CDR1 and CDR2: WSHSY and SAAADI. In DNA form, the CDR3 reads TGCGCCAGCAGTGAGTCGAGGGGGTCAAACTACGAGCAGTACTTC. It is translated as CASSESRGSNYEQYF.